This T cell receptor (beta chain) was identified in a study of neurological immune-mediated disorders. This clonotype was counted many times. Documented time point: longitudinal time-point 2. V shed 0 bases and J shed 2 bases, with 4 bases lying between them. Germline V gene lookup returns CDR1 SEHNR and CDR2 FQNEAQ (reference sequence). The CDR3 has 13 amino acids. One entry per CDR3 protein results from TCRdb running MiXCR on the 5' RACE reads. In the table there are about 80,000 distinct CDR3 sequences, approximately 5.8% of which are singletons. This sequence was found in a woman aged 55-70 years with multiple sclerosis. The sample comprised PBMCs. The rearrangement links TRBV7-9 to TRBJ1-2; D is unresolved. The CDR3: CASSLAGNYGYTF. The CDR3, as DNA: TGTGCCAGCAGCTTAGCAGGGAACTATGGCTACACCTTC.